The 21 T cell receptor beta chains listed next were all sequenced from one sample in a study of shared clonotypes between healthy human individuals. Here immunoSEQ multiplex PCR was the method, and the copy in TCRdb shows in-frame clones only, minus some. The table includes 950,000 to 1,300,000 clones, roughly 70% detected once. Sequencing was performed on memory CD4+ T cells sorted from blood. Sample subset: CD45RA-negative fraction. The receptors here all came from a man between 18 and 35 years old in good health.

The chain employs TRBV15 and TRBJ2-5; 7 bases line up with TRBD2. The CDR3 covers 15 residues. The V gene's germline CDR1 is LNHNV and CDR2 YYDKDF (reference sequence). V was pared by 0 bases and J by 5 bases, with 6 bases of the junction left unmatched. CDR3 sequence reads: CATSRDGLAEETQYF. The DNA for the CDR3 is TGTGCCACCAGCAGAGATGGGCTAGCGGAGGAGACCCAGTACTTC.

This clone was counted a few times. This CDR3 is CASRPDTGGGRTEAFF. For the CDR3, the DNA is TGTGCCAGCAGGCCCGACACGGGCGGGGGACGAACTGAAGCTTTCTTT. The V gene is TRBV5-6, the J gene TRBJ1-1; D might be TRBD1 (5 bases). The CDR3 is made up of 16 amino acids. Germline lookup yields CDR1 SGHDT and CDR2 YYEEEE. Trimming shortened V by 5 bases and J by 5 bases, and 22 bases separated the two germline ends.

The chain recombines TRBV5-1 with TRBJ1-1; the D is unclear. The V end was cut by 3 bases, the J end by 8 bases, with 14 bases between. The CDR3 is 13 residues long. CDR1 and CDR2 from the germline V gene are SGHRS and YFSETQ. DNA of the CDR3: TGCGCCAGCAGCTCGAGGAGTTCACAAGAAGCTTTCTTT. Protein product: CASSSRSSQEAFF.

The V gene is TRBV6-6, the J gene TRBJ2-7, with 8 nucleotides matching TRBD1. The CDR3 consists of 13 residues. Germline loops: CDR1 MNHNY, CDR2 SVGAGI (reference sequence). Trimming cost V 4 bases and J 3 bases; bases outside gene matches: 2. This CDR3 is CASSSDRGYEQYF. CDR3 nucleotides: TGTGCCAGCAGTTCCGACAGGGGCTACGAGCAGTACTTC.

The chain has TRBV30 and TRBJ1-4, with 7 bases identical to TRBD1. Germline V gene lookup returns CDR1 GTSNPN and CDR2 SVGIG (reference sequence). The CDR3 is made up of 19 amino acids. The V and J ends lost 1 base and 4 bases, in that order; junction bases with no gene match: 18. CDR3 protein: CAWSAYRTGGEGGNEKLFF. The CDR3 DNA sequence: TGTGCCTGGAGTGCCTACAGGACAGGAGGGGAGGGCGGTAATGAAAAACTGTTTTTT. Complete variable domain (other parts from reference TRBV30 and TRBJ1-4): SQTIHQWPATLVQPVGSPLSLECTVEGTSNPNLYWYRQAAGRGLQLLFYSVGIGQISSEVPQNLSASRPQDRQFILSSKKLLLSDSGFYLCAWSAYRTGGEGGNEKLFFGSGTQLSVL.

This chain joins TRBV2 and TRBJ2-7; D might be TRBD1 (6 bases). Trimming took off 5 bases at V and 0 bases at J, with 11 bases between the two ends. CDR1 is SNHLY and CDR2 is FYNNEI in the germline V gene. The CDR3 length is 14 residues. As DNA, the CDR3 is TGTGCCAGCAGTTCCCGGGACACCTCCTACGAGCAGTACTTC. This sequence encodes CASSSRDTSYEQYF.

V is TRBV11-2 and J is TRBJ2-7; 7 bases align to TRBD2. The V gene's germline CDR1 is SGHAT and CDR2 FQNNGV. The CDR3 loop spans 15 amino acids. The ends lost 1 base at V and 3 bases at J; junction bases unmatched: 6. Here the CDR3 reads CASSLGGGGSYEQYF. CDR3 DNA sequence: TGTGCCAGCAGCTTAGGAGGCGGGGGAAGCTACGAGCAGTACTTC.

The CDR3 DNA follows: TGTGCCAGCAGCCTTAGTGGATCCTACGAGCAGTACTTC. Protein sequence: CASSLSGSYEQYF. The V call is TRBV14, the J call TRBJ2-7; D is unresolved. CDR3 size: 13 residues. Trimming pared 4 bases from V and 1 base from J, leaving 8 bases between. Germline V CDR1 and CDR2: SGHDN, FVKESK.

This clone was counted a few times. This sequence joins TRBV28 and TRBJ2-7; 10 bases agree with TRBD2. The CDR3 loop spans 15 amino acids. Germline V lookup: CDR1 MDHEN, CDR2 SYDVKM. After removal of 6 bases from V and 3 bases from J, the junction contained 8 bases not matched to a gene. In DNA, the CDR3 is TGTGCCAGCAGATCTCCCCAGCGGGGGGGCTACGAGCAGTACTTC. Amino acids: CASRSPQRGGYEQYF.

The genes are TRBV6-1 and TRBJ1-1, with D perhaps matching TRBD1 (6 bases). Trimming stripped 3 bases from V and 1 base from J, with 9 bases between. The CDR3 has 14 amino acids. The germline V gene encodes CDR1 MNHNS and CDR2 SASEGT. The CDR3 is CASSENRANTEAFF. In DNA, the CDR3 is TGTGCCAGCAGTGAGAACAGGGCGAACACTGAAGCTTTCTTT.

The sample holds a few counts of this clone. The chain uses TRBV5-1 and TRBJ1-6; the match to TRBD1 covers 8 bases. This CDR3 is 14 amino acids long. Losses at the gene ends were 3 bases for V and 10 bases for J; bases not matched to a gene: 6. The germline V gene encodes CDR1 SGHRS and CDR2 YFSETQ. CDR3 DNA: TGCGCCAGCAGCTCACAGGGGGATAGATCACCCCTCCACTTT. It encodes CASSSQGDRSPLHF.

The chain is built from TRBV2 and TRBJ2-7; D is undetermined. The CDR3 contains 11 residues. Germline V gene sequence: CDR1 SNHLY, CDR2 FYNNEI. V was trimmed by 8 bases and J by 3 bases, leaving 8 bases between them. The CDR3 DNA is TGTGCCAGCTCGAATTACTACGAGCAGTACTTC. Protein sequence: CASSNYYEQYF.

Points on this clone: One end of the junction varies from germline; a read error may be responsible. CDR3 protein: CASSQEGISYNEQFF. The CDR3 DNA follows: TGCGCCAGCAGCCAAGAAGGGATCTCCTACAATGAGCAGTTCTTC. The chain couples TRBV5-4 to TRBJ2-1; D unresolved. CDR1 is SGHNT and CDR2 is YYREEE in the germline V gene (reference sequence). This CDR3 has 15 amino acids.

The rearrangement uses TRBV9 and TRBJ2-5, with 14 nucleotides matching TRBD2. J was trimmed by 2 bases and V by 1 base; bases with no gene match: 10. This CDR3 contains 19 residues. Germline V CDR1 and CDR2: SGDLS, YYNGEE. For the CDR3, the DNA is TGTGCCAGCAGCGTATCAGGGACTAGCGGGAGCCGGGGACAAGAGACCCAGTACTTC. It specifies CASSVSGTSGSRGQETQYF.

The CDR3 loop reads CAWNTLTSYGYTF. The CDR3, as DNA: TGTGCCTGGAACACTCTAACCTCCTATGGCTACACCTTC. J is TRBJ1-2 and V is TRBV30, with unresolved D. The CDR3 totals 13 residues. Germline lookup yields CDR1 GTSNPN and CDR2 SVGIG (reference sequence). V dropped 4 bases and J dropped 4 bases, with 13 bases sitting between them.

The V call is TRBV11-2, the J call TRBJ2-5; the D is unclear. The CDR3 is made up of 15 amino acids. The germline V and J ends were trimmed by 0 bases and 6 bases, with 14 bases remaining between them. The germline V gene has CDR1 SGHAT and CDR2 FQNNGV. CDR3 amino acids: CASSLDPTASQTQYF. The CDR3 bases are TGTGCCAGCAGCTTAGATCCTACCGCCTCACAGACCCAGTACTTC. The variable domain in full, with the rest retrieved from reference TRBV11-2 and TRBJ2-5, is EAGVAQSPRYKIIEKRQSVAFWCNPISGHATLYWYQQILGQGPKLLIQFQNNGVVDDSQLPKDRFSAERLKGVDSTLKIQPAKLEDSAVYLCASSLDPTASQTQYFGPGTRLLVL.

This clone was recorded many times. CDR3 in DNA: TGTGCCAGCAACATGGGAAGGGACATTCGTGGTCGTGGCTACACCTTC. Translation: CASNMGRDIRGRGYTF. This chain uses TRBV7-9 with TRBJ1-2; the D gene is possibly TRBD1 (6 bases). Between the trimmed V and J ends, which lost 7 bases and 7 bases, there was a span of 25 bases. CDR3 length: 16 amino acids. Germline CDR1 and CDR2: SEHNR and FQNEAQ (reference sequence). The entire variable domain, with the rest obtained from reference TRBV7-9 and TRBJ1-2, is as follows: DTGVSQNPRHKITKRGQNVTFRCDPISEHNRLYWYRQTLGQGPEFLTYFQNEAQLEKSRLLSDRFSAERPKGSFSTLEIQRTEQGDSAMYLCASNMGRDIRGRGYTFGSGTRLTVV.

The CDR3 DNA follows: TGTGCCACCAGCCGGACAGGGAATCAGCCCCAGCATTTT. It specifies CATSRTGNQPQHF. The chain is built from TRBV15 and TRBJ1-5, with TRBD1 matching 8 bases. CDR3 length: 13 residues. The V gene's germline CDR1 is LNHNV and CDR2 YYDKDF (reference sequence). With 5 bases clipped from V and 4 bases from J, the junction kept 1 base outside the gene matches.

The sample holds a few counts of this clone. The chain joins TRBV7-9 to TRBJ1-2, with D unclear. Trimming took 5 bases from V and 1 from J, leaving 8 bases between them. The CDR3 consists of 13 residues. Germline lookup yields CDR1 SEHNR and CDR2 FQNEAQ (reference sequence). CDR3 region: CASSPDINYGYTF. The CDR3 DNA follows: TGTGCCAGCAGCCCTGACATTAACTATGGCTACACCTTC.

This clone appeared a single time. CDR3: CASSQWTGGSPYGYTF. For the CDR3, the DNA is TGTGCCAGCAGCCAATGGACAGGGGGCTCCCCCTATGGCTACACCTTC. The rearrangement links TRBV14 to TRBJ1-2, with 11 bases lining up with TRBD1. V lost 2 bases and J lost 4; bases outside the gene matches: 6. The CDR3 is 16 residues long. Germline CDR1 and CDR2: SGHDN and FVKESK.

The chain uses TRBV10-3 and TRBJ1-5; possible D gene TRBD1, 6 bases. The CDR3 loop spans 14 amino acids. Trimming stripped 4 bases from V and 7 bases from J, with 14 bases between. Germline V gene lookup returns CDR1 ENHRY and CDR2 SYGVKD. The CDR3: CAISAGGDNQPQHF. CDR3 coding DNA: TGTGCCATCAGTGCGGGGGGGGACAACCAGCCCCAGCATTTT.